This T cell receptor (beta chain) appears in the sequencing data of a study of blood T cell repertoires in COVID-19. The table came from immunoSEQ multiplex PCR; TCRdb's copy has only in-frame clones and leaves some out. The table shows 210,000 or so clones, with approximately 91% occurring only once. Germline assignment: CDR1 SGHTA and CDR2 FQGNSA. The CDR3 runs 15 residues. Trimming cost V 4 bases and J 5 bases; bases outside gene matches: 7. This clone was counted only a few times. The sequence was collected from a man between 35 and 55 years old with acute or convalescent COVID-19. The chain links TRBV7-2 to TRBJ2-2, with TRBD1 matching 7 bases. What was sequenced was peripheral blood. CDR3 amino acids: CASSSGQRNTGELFF. CDR3 nucleotides: TGTGCCAGCAGCTCGGGACAGCGAAATACCGGGGAGCTGTTTTTT.